This TCR beta chain came from a study of early T cells in non-severe SARS-CoV-2 infection. Unique molecular identifiers (one per individual cDNA molecule) were attached. TCRdb redid the calling of the 5' RACE reads with MiXCR, one entry per CDR3 protein. The sample includes some 61,000 distinct CDR3 sequences, about a tenth of them seen just once. The sample holds a few counts of this clonotype. Sequencing used whole blood. This sequence originates from an adult who was a healthcare worker with PCR-confirmed SARS-CoV-2 infection or an uninfected control (not recorded which).

Here the CDR3 DNA reads TGTGCCAGCAGCCAGACTGGCACTGAAGCTTTCTTT. Its translation is CASSQTGTEAFF. The rearrangement joins TRBV3-1 to TRBJ1-1; D not resolved. Trimming removed 3 bases at V and 4 bases at J, with 6 bases between. Germline assignment: CDR1 LGHDT and CDR2 YNNKEL (reference sequence). The CDR3 length is 12 residues. Full variable domain (rest looked up from reference TRBV3-1 and TRBJ1-1): DTAVSQTPKYLVTQMGNDKSIKCEQNLGHDTMYWYKQDSKKFLKIMFSYNNKELIINETVPNRFSPKSPDKAHLNLHINSLELGDSAVYFCASSQTGTEAFFGQGTRLTVV.